The 2 T cell receptor beta chains presented below share a single source sample, sequenced in a study of blood T cell repertoires in COVID-19. Data came from immunoSEQ multiplex PCR; TCRdb stores just in-frame clones and leaves some out. The sample lists 140,000 to 150,000 clones, about 87% occurring once. The sample taken for sequencing was peripheral blood. The receptors shown here come from a human donor with COVID-19, enrolled during active disease. The donor label of this sample is uncertain.

The chain combines TRBV7-9 with TRBJ1-1, with 8 positions matching TRBD1. This CDR3 spans 18 amino acids. The germline V gene has CDR1 SEHNR and CDR2 FQNEAQ (reference sequence). V lost 1 base and J lost 1; bases outside the gene matches: 11. CDR3 DNA: TGTGCCAGCAGCTTAGGTAGGGGGACAGGTAATTCGAACACTGAAGCTTTCTTT. Protein sequence: CASSLGRGTGNSNTEAFF.

The sample holds one count of this clone. The chain couples TRBV5-1 to TRBJ2-1, with TRBD2 as a possible D gene (5 bases). The CDR3 length is 15 residues. Trimming took off 0 bases at V and 8 bases at J, with 15 bases between the two ends. Germline CDR1 reads SGHRS; CDR2 reads YFSETQ. The CDR3 sequence: CASSLEAADPDEQFF. In DNA, the CDR3 is TGCGCCAGCAGCTTGGAAGCGGCCGACCCGGATGAGCAGTTCTTC.